These T cell receptor beta chains were read from a single sample in a study of control samples from healthy donors and cancer patients. Measured with immunoSEQ multiplex PCR; TCRdb has only the in-frame clones, and not every one. Here the sample spans about 220,000 clones, just under 95% being singletons. Sequencing used blood. These receptors were taken from a man aged 45-65 years in good health. Each CDR3 is given with its conserved first and last residue. Fields, in order: V gene, clone size, J gene, D gene, CDR3 protein, CDR3 DNA. D genes are given only for firm matches. A row's size may be missing; if present it is once, few, many or a size class.

TRBV11-2	NA	TRBJ2-3	TRBD1	CASSYYTGTEGTDTQYF	TGTGCCAGCAGCTACTATACCGGGACAGAGGGCACAGATACGCAGTATTTT
TRBV25-1	NA	TRBJ2-2	NA	CASMSRESNTGELFF	TGTGCCAGCATGAGTAGGGAATCGAACACCGGGGAGCTGTTTTTT
TRBV5-1	NA	TRBJ1-5	NA	CASSLDRPNQPQHF	TGCGCCAGCAGCTTGGACAGACCCAATCAGCCCCAGCATTTT
TRBV28	NA	TRBJ1-2	TRBD1	CASSFEDRATGSYTF	TGTGCCAGCAGTTTTGAGGACAGGGCCACCGGGAGCTACACCTTC
TRBV10-1	NA	TRBJ2-3	TRBD2	CASRRTSGGRTQYF	TGCGCCAGCAGGAGGACTAGCGGGGGGAGGACGCAGTATTTT
TRBV3-1/TRBV3-2	NA	TRBJ1-3	NA	CASSPLGPLSPGNTIYF	TGTGCCAGCAGCCCTCTGGGGCCACTCTCTCCCGGAAACACCATATATTTT
TRBV3-1/TRBV3-2	NA	TRBJ1-2	NA	CASSQELGRRGYGYTF	TGTGCCAGCAGCCAAGAGTTAGGCAGGCGGGGCTATGGCTACACCTTC
TRBV5-1	NA	TRBJ1-4	NA	CASSVGIGTNEKLFF	TGCGCCAGCAGCGTGGGCATAGGAACTAATGAAAAACTGTTTTTT
TRBV28	NA	TRBJ1-3	NA	CASSLAVSGNTIYF	TGTGCCAGCAGTTTGGCAGTCTCTGGAAACACCATATATTTT
TRBV2	NA	TRBJ2-5	NA	CASLLGQRETQYF	TGTGCCAGCTTATTGGGGCAGAGAGAGACCCAGTACTTC
TRBV7-9	NA	TRBJ1-1	NA	CASSSRGWEAFF	TGTGCCAGCAGCTCCCGGGGATGGGAAGCTTTCTTT
TRBV6-5	NA	TRBJ1-2	NA	CASRNGEDYGYTF	TGTGCCAGCAGGAATGGGGAAGACTATGGCTACACCTTC
TRBV27	NA	TRBJ2-3	NA	CASSLSGHSTDTQYF	TGTGCCAGCAGTTTATCGGGACACTCCACAGATACGCAGTATTTT
TRBV5-6	NA	TRBJ2-1	NA	CASSRGGYPHEQFF	TGTGCCAGCAGCAGAGGCGGGTACCCCCATGAGCAGTTCTTC
TRBV7-8	NA	TRBJ2-2	NA	CASSLFGATNTGELFF	TGTGCCAGCAGCCTCTTTGGCGCCACGAACACCGGGGAGCTGTTTTTT
TRBV10-3	NA	TRBJ1-2	NA	CAISPLGNYGYTF	TGTGCCATCAGCCCGTTAGGTAACTATGGCTACACCTTC
TRBV6-6	NA	TRBJ1-6	NA	CASRDGQTNSPLHF	TGTGCCAGCAGAGACGGACAGACTAATTCACCCCTCCACTTT
TRBV11-2	NA	TRBJ1-2	TRBD1	CASSWGQGESGYTF	TGTGCCAGCAGCTGGGGGCAGGGGGAGAGTGGCTACACCTTC
TRBV15	NA	TRBJ1-5	NA	CATSRVRGNAPQHF	TGTGCCACCAGCAGAGTTCGGGGTAATGCGCCCCAGCATTTT
TRBV2	NA	TRBJ2-7	NA	CASTRGSYEQYF	TGTGCCAGCACGCGGGGCTCGTACGAGCAGTACTTC
TRBV5-4	once	TRBJ1-2	NA	CASSRDMSGYTF	TGTGCCAGCAGCCGTGACATGTCTGGCTACACCTTC
TRBV5-4	once	TRBJ2-2	TRBD1	CASSLVVDRGSAGELFF	TGTGCCAGCAGCTTGGTAGTCGACAGGGGGTCGGCCGGGGAGCTGTTTTTT
TRBV20-1	NA	TRBJ2-1	NA	CSHNEQFF	TGCAGCCACAATGAGCAGTTCTTC
TRBV6-1	NA	TRBJ2-5	NA	CASSEASRVQETQYF	TGTGCCAGCAGTGAAGCTAGTCGGGTCCAAGAGACCCAGTACTTC
TRBV5-5	NA	TRBJ1-1	NA	CASSLVPGNTEAFF	TGTGCCAGCAGCTTGGTCCCAGGGAACACTGAAGCTTTCTTT
TRBV18	NA	TRBJ1-1	NA	CASSRPEPRTAFF	TGTGCCAGCTCGCGCCCTGAGCCTCGGACCGCTTTCTTT
TRBV15	NA	TRBJ1-5	TRBD1	CATSSQGGLGPQHF	TGTGCCACCAGCTCCCAGGGGGGCCTTGGGCCCCAGCATTTT
TRBV7-9	once	TRBJ1-6	NA	CASSLKGGLFRGSPLHF	TGTGCCAGCAGCTTGAAGGGGGGACTATTCCGGGGGTCACCCCTCCACTTT
TRBV19	NA	TRBJ2-3	NA	CASSTQTGTDTQYF	TGTGCCAGTAGTACGCAAACCGGCACAGATACGCAGTATTTT
TRBV28	NA	TRBJ1-5	TRBD1	CASRVTGGVQPQHF	TGTGCCAGCAGGGTGACAGGGGGCGTTCAGCCCCAGCATTTT
TRBV10-3	NA	TRBJ2-2	TRBD2	CAISDIAGGNTGELFF	TGTGCCATCAGTGACATAGCGGGGGGGAACACCGGGGAGCTGTTTTTT
TRBV11-2	NA	TRBJ2-3	NA	CASSPGTRADTQYF	TGTGCCAGCAGCCCCGGGACGAGGGCAGATACGCAGTATTTT
TRBV10-1	NA	TRBJ2-2	TRBD1	CASGQGYTGELFF	TGCGCCAGTGGACAGGGGTACACCGGGGAGCTGTTTTTT
TRBV4-1	NA	TRBJ1-2	NA	CASSSIWRGDYGYTF	TGCGCCAGCAGCTCTATTTGGCGGGGGGACTATGGCTACACCTTC
TRBV27	NA	TRBJ1-4	NA	CASRGNYEKLFF	TGTGCCAGCAGGGGGAACTACGAAAAACTGTTTTTT
TRBV5-6	NA	TRBJ1-5	TRBD1	CASSRTGNQPQHF	TGTGCCAGCAGCCGGACAGGGAATCAGCCCCAGCATTTT
TRBV6-1	NA	TRBJ2-5	NA	CASSEDVILGITNF	TGTGCCAGCAGTGAAGATGTCATATTAGGGATCACGAACTTC
TRBV18	NA	TRBJ1-2	NA	CASSSGEGYTF	TGTGCCAGCTCAAGTGGCGAAGGCTACACCTTC
TRBV27	NA	TRBJ1-5	NA	CASSWGAGQPQHF	TGTGCCAGCAGTTGGGGGGCGGGTCAGCCCCAGCATTTT
TRBV28	once	TRBJ1-1	TRBD1	CASRLGDRGNTEAFF	TGTGCCAGCCGCCTGGGGGACAGGGGGAACACTGAAGCTTTCTTT